Given below is one T cell receptor beta chain in context. The junction does not match germline at one end; this may be a read error. Germline V gene data show CDR1 as SGHRS and CDR2 as YFSETQ. This CDR3 contains 16 residues. Per the original data handling: Amplification of reference gene primers provided the estimated nucleated cell counts. The assay was immunoSEQ multiplex PCR, and TCRdb's table has in-frame clones only and misses some. Clone size and V and J calls were adopted from that table, with D and trimming inferred from the DNA. The sample carries some 230,000 clones, approximately 81% recorded once. The sample belongs to a study of blood T cell repertoires in COVID-19. Across the whole study: The United States, Italy and Spain were the sources of the acute and convalescent COVID-19 samples. In each case, the material was cDNA or gDNA derived from T cells, B-cell-depleted T cells, or PBMCs.

The sequence came from a man aged 45-60 years who had recovered from COVID-19. Sequenced: peripheral blood. V usage is TRBV5-1 and J usage is TRBJ2-7, with TRBD1 matching over 9 bases. CDR3 bases: TGCGCCAGCAGCTTGGGCGGGTTGGGACAGGGTAATTTCAACCACTTC. It specifies CASSLGGLGQGNFNHF.